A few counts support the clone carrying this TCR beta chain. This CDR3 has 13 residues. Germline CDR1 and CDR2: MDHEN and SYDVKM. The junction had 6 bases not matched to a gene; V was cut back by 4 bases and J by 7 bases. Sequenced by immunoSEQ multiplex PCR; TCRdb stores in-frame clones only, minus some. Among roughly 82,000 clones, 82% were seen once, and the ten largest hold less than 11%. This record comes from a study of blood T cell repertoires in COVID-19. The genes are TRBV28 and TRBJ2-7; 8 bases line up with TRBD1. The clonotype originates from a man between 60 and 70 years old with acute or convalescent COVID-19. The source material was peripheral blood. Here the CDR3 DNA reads TGTGCCAGCAGTTCCCAGGGGGCCGGGGAGCAGTACTTC. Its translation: CASSSQGAGEQYF. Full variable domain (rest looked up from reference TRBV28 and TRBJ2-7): DVKVTQSSRYLVKRTGEKVFLECVQDMDHENMFWYRQDPGLGLRLIYFSYDVKMKEKGDIPEGYSVSREKKERFSLILESASTNQTSMYLCASSSQGAGEQYFGPGTRLTVT.